The 10 T cell receptor beta chains in this list originate from one sample, sequenced in a study of cytomegalovirus exposure and HLA in healthy donors. With 60 Vbeta and 13 Jbeta primers, the PCR was carried out. Profiling relied on immunoSEQ multiplex PCR, and the TCRdb table lists in-frame clones only, not all of them. The table has about 130,000 clones, roughly 78% seen once; the top ten hold approximately 10%. The sequencing input was PBMCs. The receptors were gathered from a man younger than 45 in good health and CMV-seropositive.

This rearrangement joins TRBV2 to TRBJ2-7, with D perhaps TRBD1 (6 bases). The germline V gene has CDR1 SNHLY and CDR2 FYNNEI. The V and J ends lost 4 bases and 11 bases respectively, with 12 bases between them. The CDR3 extends over 11 amino acids. This CDR3 reads CASSVSTGKYF. In DNA form, the CDR3 reads TGTGCCAGCAGTGTAAGCACAGGGAAGTACTTC.

This rearrangement joins TRBV4-1 to TRBJ2-5, with TRBD2 matching 12 bases. J lost 3 bases, V lost 1 base, and 12 bases had no gene match. In germline, CDR1 is MGHRA, CDR2 YSYEKL. This CDR3 contains 19 residues. CDR3 coding DNA: TGCGCCAGCAGCCAAGTCTTGCTAGCGGGGGGGCCTAAGGAAGAGACCCAGTACTTC. Translated: CASSQVLLAGGPKEETQYF.

The rearrangement links TRBV2 to TRBJ1-2; 9 nucleotides align to TRBD1. Germline V gene sequence: CDR1 SNHLY, CDR2 FYNNEI. There are 14 residues in the CDR3. J lost 4 bases, V lost 7 bases, and 7 bases had no gene match. CDR3 nucleotide sequence: TGTGCCAGCAACACAGGGGGCTGGGGCTATGGCTACACCTTC. This gives the protein CASNTGGWGYGYTF.

In nucleotides, the CDR3 is TGTGCCAGCAGTTTCCCACAGGGGCGGTATGGCTACACCTTC. Translation gives CASSFPQGRYGYTF. The chain has TRBV28 and TRBJ1-2; 7 nucleotides align to TRBD1. CDR1 and CDR2 (germline): MDHEN, SYDVKM. J gave up 5 bases and V 3 bases, and 6 bases lay outside the gene matches. This CDR3 comprises 14 residues.

This chain joins TRBV10-3 and TRBJ1-1, with D perhaps matching TRBD1 (5 bases). The V end was cut by 2 bases, the J end by 0 bases, with 10 bases between. The CDR3 covers 15 residues. The germline V gene has CDR1 ENHRY and CDR2 SYGVKD. CDR3 in amino acids: CAISEGRQLNTEAFF. For the CDR3, the DNA is TGTGCCATCAGTGAGGGACGACAGCTGAACACTGAAGCTTTCTTT.

The genes are TRBV5-1 and TRBJ1-1, with TRBD1 as a possible D gene (5 bases). Germline V gene data show CDR1 as SGHRS and CDR2 as YFSETQ. The CDR3 length is 14 residues. Trimming stripped 0 bases from V and 1 base from J, with 7 bases between. CDR3 residues: CASSLGQTNTEAFF. In DNA, the CDR3 is TGCGCCAGCAGCTTGGGACAGACGAACACTGAAGCTTTCTTT.

V gene TRBV5-1 combines with J gene TRBJ1-4; TRBD1 matches 12 bases. V lost 4 bases to trimming and J lost 6 bases; unmatched junction nucleotides: 7. Germline V gene data show CDR1 as SGHRS and CDR2 as YFSETQ. The CDR3 covers 16 residues. CDR3 sequence (DNA): TGCGCCAGCAGCGCGGGACAGGGGGCCCGGGATGAAAAACTGTTTTTT. Translation gives CASSAGQGARDEKLFF.

The chain links TRBV5-4 to TRBJ2-2; TRBD1 aligns across 10 bases. With 4 bases clipped from V and 6 bases from J, the junction kept 6 bases outside the gene matches. Germline-derived CDR1 and CDR2 are SGHNT and YYREEE (reference sequence). This CDR3 is 15 amino acids long. CDR3 region: CASSRDRGSSGELFF. The CDR3 DNA reads as TGTGCCAGCAGCCGGGACAGGGGTTCATCCGGGGAGCTGTTTTTT.

The rearrangement joins TRBV18 to TRBJ2-1; 10 nucleotides align to TRBD2. From germline, CDR1 is KGHSH and CDR2 LQKENI. The CDR3 totals 17 residues. J was trimmed by 9 bases and V by 1 base; bases with no gene match: 12. In nucleotides, the CDR3 is TGTGCCAGCTCACCACTCCCTAGCGGGGGTGGACTAGGTGAGCAGTTCTTC. Encoded protein: CASSPLPSGGGLGEQFF.

The J gene is TRBJ1-1, the V gene TRBV9; D is undetermined. The V gene's germline CDR1 is SGDLS and CDR2 YYNGEE. The CDR3 runs to 14 residues. V lost 0 bases, J lost 11 bases, and 17 bases lay in between. CDR3 coding DNA: TGTGCCAGCAGCGTAGCTTACGGGGAGATGGAGGCTTTCTTT. Amino acids: CASSVAYGEMEAFF.